A selection of T cell receptor beta chains follows, all from one sample in a study of CD8 T cells in Susac syndrome. Each CDR3 protein is one row after TCRdb ran MiXCR on the immunoSEQ multiplex PCR reads. The sample includes approximately 25,000 distinct CDR3 sequences, 80% to 95% of them seen just once. Material: CD8+ T cells from PBMCs. These receptors were obtained from a human donor with Susac syndrome. Each CDR3 is given with its conserved first and last residue. Each record gives: clone size, J gene, D gene, V gene, CDR3 DNA, CDR3 protein. A D gene is named only where the DNA matches it firmly. Rows may omit the clone size; those that give it use once, few, many or a size class.

clone size: -
J gene: TRBJ2-5
D gene: TRBD2
V gene: TRBV12-3/TRBV12-4
CDR3 DNA: TGTGCCAGCAGTCCAGCGGGGGGGTTGCTGACCCAGTACTTC
CDR3 protein: CASSPAGGLLTQYF

clone size: -
J gene: TRBJ2-7
D gene: -
V gene: TRBV6-1
CDR3 DNA: TGTGCCAGCAGTGAAGCAGGGTTCTCCTACGAGCAGTACTTC
CDR3 protein: CASSEAGFSYEQYF

clone size: -
J gene: TRBJ1-5
D gene: TRBD1
V gene: TRBV12-3/TRBV12-4
CDR3 DNA: TGTGCCAGCAGCCAGGGGGGACCCAATCAGCCCCAGCATTTT
CDR3 protein: CASSQGGPNQPQHF

clone size: -
J gene: TRBJ2-5
D gene: TRBD1
V gene: TRBV29-1
CDR3 DNA: TGCAGCGTTGAGCGGGACAGGGTGGGGGAGACCCAGTACTTC
CDR3 protein: CSVERDRVGETQYF

clone size: -
J gene: TRBJ2-3
D gene: -
V gene: TRBV9
CDR3 DNA: TGTGCCAGCAGCGTAGAAATGGGGGGATCCACAGATACGCAGTATTTT
CDR3 protein: CASSVEMGGSTDTQYF

clone size: -
J gene: TRBJ2-7
D gene: -
V gene: TRBV11-2
CDR3 DNA: TGTGCCAGCAGCCCCCCTGGCGGGACGGGAAAAGCCTACGAGCAGTACTTC
CDR3 protein: CASSPPGGTGKAYEQYF

clone size: once
J gene: TRBJ2-1
D gene: -
V gene: TRBV6-2/TRBV6-3
CDR3 DNA: TGTGCCAGCAGTTACTCGCTGGGGGACCGGTTCTTC
CDR3 protein: CASSYSLGDRFF

clone size: -
J gene: TRBJ2-1
D gene: -
V gene: TRBV6-2/TRBV6-3
CDR3 DNA: TGTGCCAGCAGTTACCCACCGGGACAAGGGATTGAGCAGTTCTTC
CDR3 protein: CASSYPPGQGIEQFF

clone size: -
J gene: TRBJ1-1
D gene: TRBD1
V gene: TRBV16
CDR3 DNA: TGTGCCAGCAGCCAGTCAGGGGGGGACACTGAAGCTTTCTTT
CDR3 protein: CASSQSGGDTEAFF

clone size: -
J gene: TRBJ2-5
D gene: -
V gene: TRBV6-5
CDR3 DNA: TGTGCCAGCAGTCTTAGGGCCCAAGAGACCCAGTACTTC
CDR3 protein: CASSLRAQETQYF